The rows below give T cell receptor beta chains drawn from one sample of a study of glioma-infiltrating T cells. TCRdb reanalysed the multiplex PCR reads using MiXCR and keeps one entry per CDR3 protein. The profile shows tens of thousands of distinct CDR3 sequences, about 23% of them singletons. Sequencing was done on a sample of glioma tissue, nonneoplastic brain tissue, or PBMCs (not recorded which). The origin of the receptors is a human donor with low-grade glioma or glioblastoma, undergoing nonglioma brain surgery, or in good health (not recorded which). The CDR3 runs from the conserved cysteine through the conserved F or W.

v_call	j_call	cdr3_aa
TRBV9	TRBJ2-7	CASSAALGQGSYEQYF
TRBV19	TRBJ2-1	CASSPSGIYNEQFF
TRBV3-1	TRBJ1-1	CASSWTGRNTEAFF
TRBV29-1	TRBJ2-1	CSVELNSYEQFF
TRBV2	TRBJ2-7	CASSGSDFSYEQYF
TRBV12-3/TRBV12-4	TRBJ2-3	CANSLTGTVDTQYF
TRBV11-1	TRBJ2-7	CASNTGSSYEQYF
TRBV19	TRBJ1-2	CASSILGTGGSYTF
TRBV28	TRBJ2-1	CASSEAGGPHNEQFF
TRBV7-2	TRBJ2-1	CASSLVGGTSGGANNEQFF
TRBV12-3/TRBV12-4	TRBJ2-7	CASRTGTSFDEQYF
TRBV18	TRBJ2-7	CASSPGLAGSSYEQYF
TRBV7-9	TRBJ2-1	CASSSPTSGGGNGQFF
TRBV6-5	TRBJ1-1	CASSSGTANTEAFF
TRBV27	TRBJ2-7	CASRQGANSYEQYF